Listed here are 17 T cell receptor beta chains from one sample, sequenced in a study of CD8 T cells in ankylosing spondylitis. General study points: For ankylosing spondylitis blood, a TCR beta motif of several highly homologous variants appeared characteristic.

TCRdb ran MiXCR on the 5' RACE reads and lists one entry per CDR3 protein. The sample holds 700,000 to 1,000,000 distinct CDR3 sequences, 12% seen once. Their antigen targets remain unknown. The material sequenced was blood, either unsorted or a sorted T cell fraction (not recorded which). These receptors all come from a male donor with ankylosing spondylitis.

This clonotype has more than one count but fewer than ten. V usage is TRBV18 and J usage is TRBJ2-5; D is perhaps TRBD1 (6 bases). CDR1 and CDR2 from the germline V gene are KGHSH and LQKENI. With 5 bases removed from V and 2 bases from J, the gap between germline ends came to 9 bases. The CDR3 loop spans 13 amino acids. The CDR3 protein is CASSGQFQETQYF. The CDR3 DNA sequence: TGTGCCAGCTCAGGACAGTTTCAAGAGACCCAGTACTTC.

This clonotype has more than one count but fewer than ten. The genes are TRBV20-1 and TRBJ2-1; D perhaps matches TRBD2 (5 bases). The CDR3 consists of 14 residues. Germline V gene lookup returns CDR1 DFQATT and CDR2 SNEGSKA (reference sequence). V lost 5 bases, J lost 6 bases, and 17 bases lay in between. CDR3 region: CSARAATSANEQFF. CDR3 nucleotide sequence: TGCAGTGCTCGAGCGGCAACCAGCGCCAATGAGCAGTTCTTC.

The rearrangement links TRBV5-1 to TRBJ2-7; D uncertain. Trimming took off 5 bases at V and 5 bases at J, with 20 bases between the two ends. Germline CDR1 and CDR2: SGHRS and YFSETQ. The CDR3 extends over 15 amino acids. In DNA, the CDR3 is TGCGCCAGCAGTTTTGACGTTCTGGGAAATAACGAGCAGTACTTC. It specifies CASSFDVLGNNEQYF.

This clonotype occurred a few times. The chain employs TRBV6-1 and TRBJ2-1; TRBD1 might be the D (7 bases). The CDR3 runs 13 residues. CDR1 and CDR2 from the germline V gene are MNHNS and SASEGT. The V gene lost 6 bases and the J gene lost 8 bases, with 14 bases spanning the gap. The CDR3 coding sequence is TGTGCCAGCAGCCGCCAGGGGGGCCATGAGCAGTTCTTC. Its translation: CASSRQGGHEQFF.

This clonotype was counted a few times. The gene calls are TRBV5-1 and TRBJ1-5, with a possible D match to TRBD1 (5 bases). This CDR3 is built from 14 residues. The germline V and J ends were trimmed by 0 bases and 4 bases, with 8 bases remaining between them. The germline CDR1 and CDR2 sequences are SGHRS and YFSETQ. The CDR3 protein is CASSLAGTNQPQHF. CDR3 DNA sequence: TGCGCCAGCAGCTTGGCAGGGACGAATCAGCCCCAGCATTTT. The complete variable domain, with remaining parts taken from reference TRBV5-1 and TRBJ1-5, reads KAGVTQTPRYLIKTRGQQVTLSCSPISGHRSVSWYQQTPGQGLQFLFEYFSETQRNKGNFPGRFSGRQFSNSRSEMNVSTLELGDSALYLCASSLAGTNQPQHFGDGTRLSIL.

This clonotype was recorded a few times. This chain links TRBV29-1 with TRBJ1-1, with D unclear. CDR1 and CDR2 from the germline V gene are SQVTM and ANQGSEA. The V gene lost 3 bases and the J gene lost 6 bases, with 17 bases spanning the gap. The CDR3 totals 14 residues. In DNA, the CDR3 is TGCAGCGTTGAGTCCAAATACGGGATCCCTGAAGCTTTCTTT. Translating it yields CSVESKYGIPEAFF.

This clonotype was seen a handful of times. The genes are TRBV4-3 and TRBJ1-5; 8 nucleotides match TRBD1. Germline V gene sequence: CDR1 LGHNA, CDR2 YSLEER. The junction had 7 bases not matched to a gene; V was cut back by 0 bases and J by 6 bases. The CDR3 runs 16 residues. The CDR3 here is CASSQEVGQASQPQHF. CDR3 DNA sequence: TGCGCCAGCAGCCAAGAAGTGGGACAGGCAAGTCAGCCCCAGCATTTT.

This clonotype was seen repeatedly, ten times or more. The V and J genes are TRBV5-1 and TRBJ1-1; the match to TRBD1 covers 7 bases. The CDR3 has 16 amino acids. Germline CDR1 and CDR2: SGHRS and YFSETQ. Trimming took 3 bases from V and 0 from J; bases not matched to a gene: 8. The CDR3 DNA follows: TGCGCCAGCAGCTCGTCGGGACAGCCAATGAACACTGAAGCTTTCTTT. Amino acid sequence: CASSSSGQPMNTEAFF.

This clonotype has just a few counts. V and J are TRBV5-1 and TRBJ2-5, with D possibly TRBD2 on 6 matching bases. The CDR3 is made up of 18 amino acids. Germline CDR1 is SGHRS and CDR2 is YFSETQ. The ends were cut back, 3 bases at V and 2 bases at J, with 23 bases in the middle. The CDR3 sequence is CASSSTTTLAALQETQYF. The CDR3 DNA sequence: TGCGCCAGCAGCTCAACCACCACCTTAGCGGCGTTACAAGAGACCCAGTACTTC.

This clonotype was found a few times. The CDR3: CASSYSGSSGQPQHF. The CDR3 coding sequence is TGTGCCAGCAGTTACTCGGGAAGTTCAGGGCAGCCCCAGCATTTT. The genes are TRBV6-5 and TRBJ1-5, with TRBD1 as a possible D gene (5 bases). This CDR3 contains 15 residues. CDR1 is MNHEY and CDR2 is SVGAGI in the germline V gene. V lost 0 bases to trimming and J lost 7 bases, with 13 bases between them.

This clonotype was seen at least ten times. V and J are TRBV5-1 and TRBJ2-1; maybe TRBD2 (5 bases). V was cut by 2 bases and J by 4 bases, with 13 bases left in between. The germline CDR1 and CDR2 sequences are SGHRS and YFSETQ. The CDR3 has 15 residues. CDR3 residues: CASSFSGIKYNEQFF. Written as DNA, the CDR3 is TGCGCCAGCAGCTTCTCCGGGATCAAGTACAATGAGCAGTTCTTC.

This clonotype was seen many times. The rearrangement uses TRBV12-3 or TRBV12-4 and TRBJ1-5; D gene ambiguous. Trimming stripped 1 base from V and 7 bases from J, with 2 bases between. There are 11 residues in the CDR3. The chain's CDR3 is CASSLGQPQHF. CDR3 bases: TGTGCCAGCAGTTTAGGACAGCCCCAGCATTTT.

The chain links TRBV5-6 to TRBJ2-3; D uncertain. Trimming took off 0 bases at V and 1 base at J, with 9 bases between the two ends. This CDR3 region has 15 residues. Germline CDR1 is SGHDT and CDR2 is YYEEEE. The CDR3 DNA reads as TGTGCCAGCAGCTTGGACATTAGGGGCACAGATACGCAGTATTTT. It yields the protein CASSLDIRGTDTQYF.

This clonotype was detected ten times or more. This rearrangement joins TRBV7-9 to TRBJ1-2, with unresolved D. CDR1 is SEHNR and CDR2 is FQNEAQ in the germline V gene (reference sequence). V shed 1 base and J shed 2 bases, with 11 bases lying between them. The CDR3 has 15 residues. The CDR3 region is CASSLGGMENYGYTF. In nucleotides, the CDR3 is TGTGCCAGCAGCTTAGGAGGGATGGAGAACTATGGCTACACCTTC.

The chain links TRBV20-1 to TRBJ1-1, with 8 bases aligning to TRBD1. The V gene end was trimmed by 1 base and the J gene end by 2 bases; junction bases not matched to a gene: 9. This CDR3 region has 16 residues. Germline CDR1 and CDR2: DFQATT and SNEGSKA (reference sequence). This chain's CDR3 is CSARGPGGAFNTEAFF. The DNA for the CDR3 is TGCAGTGCTAGAGGCCCAGGGGGCGCCTTTAACACTGAAGCTTTCTTT.

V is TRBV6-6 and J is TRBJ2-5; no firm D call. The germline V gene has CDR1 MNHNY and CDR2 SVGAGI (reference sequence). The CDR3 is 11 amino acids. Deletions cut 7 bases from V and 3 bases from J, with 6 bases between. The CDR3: CASTEKETQYF. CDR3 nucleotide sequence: TGTGCCAGCACCGAAAAAGAGACCCAGTACTTC.

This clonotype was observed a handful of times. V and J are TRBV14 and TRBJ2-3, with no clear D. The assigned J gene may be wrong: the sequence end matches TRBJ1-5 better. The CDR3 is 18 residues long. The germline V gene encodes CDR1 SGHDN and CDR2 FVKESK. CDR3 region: CASSQRAGISSGTDTQHF. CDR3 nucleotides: TGTGCCAGCAGCCAACGAGCGGGGATTTCCTCTGGCACAGATACGCAGCATTTT.